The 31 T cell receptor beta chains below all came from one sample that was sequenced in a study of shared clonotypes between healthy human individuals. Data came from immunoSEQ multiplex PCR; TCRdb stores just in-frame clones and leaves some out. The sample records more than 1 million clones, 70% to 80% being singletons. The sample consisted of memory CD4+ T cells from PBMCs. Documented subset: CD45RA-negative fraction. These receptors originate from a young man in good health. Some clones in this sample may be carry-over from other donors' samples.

CDR3 sequence reads: CAWENPGSAKNIQYF. In nucleotides, the CDR3 is TGTGCCTGGGAAAATCCAGGGAGTGCCAAAAACATTCAGTACTTC. This rearrangement joins TRBV30 to TRBJ2-4; perhaps D is TRBD1 or TRBD2 (5 bases each). V was clipped by 5 bases and J by 1 base, with 15 bases between them. Germline V CDR1 and CDR2: GTSNPN, SVGIG (reference sequence). The CDR3 loop spans 15 amino acids.

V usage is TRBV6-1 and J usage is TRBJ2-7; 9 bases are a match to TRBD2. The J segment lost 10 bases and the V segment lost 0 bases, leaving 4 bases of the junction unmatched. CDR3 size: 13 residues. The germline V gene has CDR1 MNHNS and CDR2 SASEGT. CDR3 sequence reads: CASSEASSGRQYF. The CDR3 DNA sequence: TGTGCCAGCAGTGAAGCGAGTAGCGGGAGACAGTACTTC.

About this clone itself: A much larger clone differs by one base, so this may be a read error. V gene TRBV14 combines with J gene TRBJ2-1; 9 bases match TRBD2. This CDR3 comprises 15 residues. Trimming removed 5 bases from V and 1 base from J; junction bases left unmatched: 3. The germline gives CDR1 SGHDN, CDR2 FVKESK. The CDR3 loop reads CASSSLAGSYNEQFF. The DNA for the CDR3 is TGTGCCAGCAGCTCCCTAGCGGGGTCCTACAATGAGCAGTTCTTC.

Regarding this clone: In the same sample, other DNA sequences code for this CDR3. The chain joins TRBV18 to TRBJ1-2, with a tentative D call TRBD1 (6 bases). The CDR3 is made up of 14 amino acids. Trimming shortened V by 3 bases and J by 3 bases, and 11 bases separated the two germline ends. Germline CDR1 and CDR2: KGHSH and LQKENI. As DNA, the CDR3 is TGTGCCAGCTCACCGGGCAGGGGCGACTATGGCTACACCTTC. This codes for CASSPGRGDYGYTF.

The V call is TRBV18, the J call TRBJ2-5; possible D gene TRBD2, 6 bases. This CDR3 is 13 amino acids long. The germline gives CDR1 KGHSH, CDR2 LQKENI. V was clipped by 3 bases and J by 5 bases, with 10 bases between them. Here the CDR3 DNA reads TGTGCCAGCTCACCTGGAGGGGATGAGACCCAGTACTTC. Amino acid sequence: CASSPGGDETQYF.

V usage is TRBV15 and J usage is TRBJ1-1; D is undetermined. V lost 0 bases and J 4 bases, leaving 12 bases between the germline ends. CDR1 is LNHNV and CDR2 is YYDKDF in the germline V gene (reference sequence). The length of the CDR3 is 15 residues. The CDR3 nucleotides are TGTGCCACCAGCAGAGAGGGTCTCTGGGCCACTGAAGCTTTCTTT. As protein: CATSREGLWATEAFF.

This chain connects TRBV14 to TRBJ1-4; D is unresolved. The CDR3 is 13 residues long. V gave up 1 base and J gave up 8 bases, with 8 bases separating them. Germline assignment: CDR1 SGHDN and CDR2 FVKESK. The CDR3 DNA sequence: TGTGCCAGCAGCCAAGGGGCGGCGGAAAAACTGTTTTTT. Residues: CASSQGAAEKLFF.

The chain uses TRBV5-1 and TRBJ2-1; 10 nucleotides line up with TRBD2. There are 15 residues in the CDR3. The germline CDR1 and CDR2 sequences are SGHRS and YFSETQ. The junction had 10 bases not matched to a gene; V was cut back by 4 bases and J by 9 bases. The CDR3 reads CASSLTGTSEGEQFF. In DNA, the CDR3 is TGCGCCAGCAGCCTGACCGGGACTAGCGAGGGTGAGCAGTTCTTC.

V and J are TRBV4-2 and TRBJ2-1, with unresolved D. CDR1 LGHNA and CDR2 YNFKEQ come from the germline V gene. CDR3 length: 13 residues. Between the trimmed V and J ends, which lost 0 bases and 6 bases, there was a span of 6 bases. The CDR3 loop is CASSQDLSNEQFF. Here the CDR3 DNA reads TGTGCCAGCAGCCAAGATCTTTCCAATGAGCAGTTCTTC.

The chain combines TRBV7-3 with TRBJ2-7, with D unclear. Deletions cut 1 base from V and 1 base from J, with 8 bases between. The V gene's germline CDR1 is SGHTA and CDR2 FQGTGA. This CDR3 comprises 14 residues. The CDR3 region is CASSLNRDSYEQYF. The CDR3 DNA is TGTGCCAGCAGCTTAAATAGGGATTCCTACGAGCAGTACTTC.

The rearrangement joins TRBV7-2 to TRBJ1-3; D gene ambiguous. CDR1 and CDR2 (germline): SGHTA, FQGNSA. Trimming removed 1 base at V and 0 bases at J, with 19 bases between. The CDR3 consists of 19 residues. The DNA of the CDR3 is TGTGCCAGCAGCTTAGGGCCCCTTCGTGGAGGGCGCTCTGGAAACACCATATATTTT. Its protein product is CASSLGPLRGGRSGNTIYF.

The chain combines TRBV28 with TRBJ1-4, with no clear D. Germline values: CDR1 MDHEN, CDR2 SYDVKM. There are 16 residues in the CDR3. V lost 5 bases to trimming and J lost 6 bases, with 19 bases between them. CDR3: CASSPDLRDLYEKLFF. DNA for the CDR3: TGTGCCAGCAGTCCGGATTTGAGAGATCTTTATGAAAAACTGTTTTTT.

The CDR3 DNA sequence: TGTGCCAGCAGCTTATACGTCCAGGGGACCTACGAGCAGTACTTC. Protein product: CASSLYVQGTYEQYF. This chain links TRBV7-2 with TRBJ2-7; possible D gene TRBD1, 6 bases. The CDR3 length is 15 residues. V dropped 2 bases and J dropped 2 bases, with 13 bases sitting between them. CDR1 and CDR2 from the germline V gene are SGHTA and FQGNSA.

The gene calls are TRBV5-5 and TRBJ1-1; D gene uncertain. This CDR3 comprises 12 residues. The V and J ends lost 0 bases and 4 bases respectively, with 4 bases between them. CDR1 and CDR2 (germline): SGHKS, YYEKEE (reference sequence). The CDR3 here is CASSLVFTEAFF. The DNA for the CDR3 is TGTGCCAGCAGCTTGGTCTTCACTGAAGCTTTCTTT.

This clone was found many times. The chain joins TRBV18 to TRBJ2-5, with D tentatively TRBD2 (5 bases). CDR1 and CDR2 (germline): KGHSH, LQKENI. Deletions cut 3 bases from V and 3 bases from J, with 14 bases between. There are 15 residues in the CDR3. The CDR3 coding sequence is TGTGCCAGCTCACCCAGTTGGGGAGTGGAAGAGACCCAGTACTTC. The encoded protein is CASSPSWGVEETQYF. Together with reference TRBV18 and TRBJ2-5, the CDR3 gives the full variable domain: NAGVMQNPRHLVRRRGQEARLRCSPMKGHSHVYWYRQLPEEGLKFMVYLQKENIIDESGMPKERFSAEFPKEGPSILRIQQVVRGDSAAYFCASSPSWGVEETQYFGPGTRLLVL.

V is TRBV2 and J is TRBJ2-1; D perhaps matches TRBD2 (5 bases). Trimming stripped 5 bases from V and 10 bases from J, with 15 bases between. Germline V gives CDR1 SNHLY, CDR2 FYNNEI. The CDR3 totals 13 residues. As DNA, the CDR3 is TGTGCCAGCAGTCTCGGAGAGGGTTTCGAGCAGTTCTTC. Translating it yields CASSLGEGFEQFF.

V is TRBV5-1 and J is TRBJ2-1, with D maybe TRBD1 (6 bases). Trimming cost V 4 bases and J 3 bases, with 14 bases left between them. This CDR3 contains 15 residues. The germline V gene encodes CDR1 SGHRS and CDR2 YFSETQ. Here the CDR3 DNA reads TGCGCCAGCAGCATCATAGTAGGGGGCTACAATGAGCAGTTCTTC. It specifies CASSIIVGGYNEQFF.

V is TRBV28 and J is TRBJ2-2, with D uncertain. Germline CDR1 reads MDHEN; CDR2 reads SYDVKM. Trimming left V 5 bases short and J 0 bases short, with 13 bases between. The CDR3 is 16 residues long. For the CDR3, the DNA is TGTGCCAGCAGTCCTAGTACCGCCGCGAACACCGGGGAGCTGTTTTTT. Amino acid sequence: CASSPSTAANTGELFF. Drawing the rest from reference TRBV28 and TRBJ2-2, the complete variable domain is DVKVTQSSRYLVKRTGEKVFLECVQDMDHENMFWYRQDPGLGLRLIYFSYDVKMKEKGDIPEGYSVSREKKERFSLILESASTNQTSMYLCASSPSTAANTGELFFGEGSRLTVL.

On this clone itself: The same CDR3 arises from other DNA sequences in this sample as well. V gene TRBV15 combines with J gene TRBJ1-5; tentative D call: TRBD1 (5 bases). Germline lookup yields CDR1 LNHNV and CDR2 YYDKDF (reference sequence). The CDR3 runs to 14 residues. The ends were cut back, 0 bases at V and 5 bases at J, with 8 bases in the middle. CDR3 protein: CATSRDQGDQPQHF. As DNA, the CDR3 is TGTGCCACCAGCAGAGATCAAGGGGATCAGCCCCAGCATTTT.

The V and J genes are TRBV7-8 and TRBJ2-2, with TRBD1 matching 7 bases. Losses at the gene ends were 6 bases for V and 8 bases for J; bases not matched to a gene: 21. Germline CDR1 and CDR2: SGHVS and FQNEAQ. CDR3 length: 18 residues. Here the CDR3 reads CASRTGDPTRPPVGELFF. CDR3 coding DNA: TGTGCCAGCAGAACAGGGGACCCCACGAGGCCCCCGGTGGGGGAGCTGTTTTTT.

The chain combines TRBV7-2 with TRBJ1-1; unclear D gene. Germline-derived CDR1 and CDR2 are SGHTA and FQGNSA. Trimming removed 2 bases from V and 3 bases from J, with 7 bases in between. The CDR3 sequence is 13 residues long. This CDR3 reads CASSLRVDTEAFF. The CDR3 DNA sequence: TGTGCCAGCAGCTTACGAGTCGACACTGAAGCTTTCTTT.

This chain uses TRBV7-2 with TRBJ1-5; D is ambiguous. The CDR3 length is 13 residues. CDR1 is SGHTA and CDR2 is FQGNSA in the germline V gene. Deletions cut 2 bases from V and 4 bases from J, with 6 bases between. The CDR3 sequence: CASSLQMNQPQHF. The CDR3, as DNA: TGTGCCAGCAGCTTACAGATGAATCAGCCCCAGCATTTT. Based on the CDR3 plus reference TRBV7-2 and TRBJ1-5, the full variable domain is GAGVSQSPSNKVTEKGKDVELRCDPISGHTALYWYRQSLGQGLEFLIYFQGNSAPDKSGLPSDRFSAERTGGSVSTLTIQRTQQEDSAVYLCASSLQMNQPQHFGDGTRLSIL.

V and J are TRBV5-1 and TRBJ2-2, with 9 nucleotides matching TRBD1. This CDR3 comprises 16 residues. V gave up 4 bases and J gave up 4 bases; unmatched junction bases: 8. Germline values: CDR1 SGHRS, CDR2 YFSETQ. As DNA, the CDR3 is TGCGCCAGCAGCCTAACAGGGGGCGCAGGCACCGGGGAGCTGTTTTTT. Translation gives CASSLTGGAGTGELFF.

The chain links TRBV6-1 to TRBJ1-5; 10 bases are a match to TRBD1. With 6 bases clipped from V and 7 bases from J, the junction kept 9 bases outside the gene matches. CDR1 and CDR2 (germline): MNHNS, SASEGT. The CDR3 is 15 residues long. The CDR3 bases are TGTGCCAGCAGCGACAGGGGGCAGGGAGGCCAGCCCCAGCATTTT. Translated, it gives CASSDRGQGGQPQHF.

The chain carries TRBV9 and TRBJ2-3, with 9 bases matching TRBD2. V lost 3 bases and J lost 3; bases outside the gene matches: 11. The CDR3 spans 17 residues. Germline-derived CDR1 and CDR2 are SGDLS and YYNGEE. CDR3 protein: CASSATVAGAPTDTQYF. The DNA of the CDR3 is TGTGCCAGCAGCGCAACTGTAGCGGGAGCCCCTACAGATACGCAGTATTTT.

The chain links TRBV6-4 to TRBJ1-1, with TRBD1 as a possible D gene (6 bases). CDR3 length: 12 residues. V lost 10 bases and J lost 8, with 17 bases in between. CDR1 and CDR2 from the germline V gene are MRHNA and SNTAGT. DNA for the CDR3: TGTGCCACCCACCGGGACACCTGCGAAGCTTTCTTT. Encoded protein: CATHRDTCEAFF.

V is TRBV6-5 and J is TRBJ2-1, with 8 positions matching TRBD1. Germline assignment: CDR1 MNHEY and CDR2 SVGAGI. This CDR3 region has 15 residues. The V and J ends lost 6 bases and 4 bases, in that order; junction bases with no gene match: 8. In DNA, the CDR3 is TGTGCCAGCAGGCCCAGGCAGGGGGCTTACAATGAGCAGTTCTTC. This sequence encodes CASRPRQGAYNEQFF.

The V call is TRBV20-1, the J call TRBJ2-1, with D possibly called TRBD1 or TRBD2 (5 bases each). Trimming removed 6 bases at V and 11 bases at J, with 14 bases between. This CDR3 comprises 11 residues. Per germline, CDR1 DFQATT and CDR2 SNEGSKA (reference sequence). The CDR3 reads CSAGAPSQQFF. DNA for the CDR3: TGCAGTGCCGGGGCGCCAAGTCAGCAGTTCTTC.

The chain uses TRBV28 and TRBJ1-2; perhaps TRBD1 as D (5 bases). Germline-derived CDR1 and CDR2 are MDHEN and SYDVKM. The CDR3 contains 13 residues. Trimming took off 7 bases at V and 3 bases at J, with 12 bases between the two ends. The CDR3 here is CASKTGADYGYTF. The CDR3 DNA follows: TGTGCCAGCAAAACCGGGGCAGACTATGGCTACACCTTC.

CDR3 nucleotide sequence: TGCAGCGTCCAACGACCCAGCTCCTACGAGCAGTACTTC. This codes for CSVQRPSSYEQYF. The chain is built from TRBV29-1 and TRBJ2-7; unclear D gene. V lost 6 bases, J lost 0 bases, and 12 bases lay in between. CDR1 and CDR2 from the germline V gene are SQVTM and ANQGSEA. CDR3 size: 13 residues.

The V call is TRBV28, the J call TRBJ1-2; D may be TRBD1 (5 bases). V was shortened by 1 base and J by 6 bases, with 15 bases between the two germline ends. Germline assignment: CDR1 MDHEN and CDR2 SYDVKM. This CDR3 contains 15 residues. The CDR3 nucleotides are TGTGCCAGCAGTTTATACCCCCCAGGGTACCATGGCTACACCTTC. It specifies CASSLYPPGYHGYTF.